The 8 T cell receptor beta chains in this list originate from one sample, sequenced in a study of shared clonotypes between healthy human individuals. Assay: immunoSEQ multiplex PCR; the TCRdb copy retains only in-frame clones and omits some. Of millions of clones listed, about 95% are singletons. Naive-designated CD8 cells lacked CD45RO, were positively enriched for CCR7, and omitted terminally differentiated effector memory CD45RA+ cells. The sample taken for sequencing was naive CD8+ T cells sorted from blood. Every receptor here comes from a man aged 18 to 30 in good health.

The chain is built from TRBV6-6 and TRBJ1-2, with 7 nucleotides matching TRBD1. Germline V gene sequence: CDR1 MNHNY, CDR2 SVGAGI (reference sequence). J was trimmed by 4 bases and V by 5 bases; bases with no gene match: 4. This CDR3 spans 13 amino acids. DNA for the CDR3: TGTGCCAGCAGTGTGGGACAGTTCTATGGCTACACCTTC. This gives the protein CASSVGQFYGYTF.

This chain uses TRBV6-1 with TRBJ2-7; 9 nucleotides match TRBD1. The CDR3 extends over 14 amino acids. The germline V gene encodes CDR1 MNHNS and CDR2 SASEGT. The ends lost 6 bases at V and 6 bases at J; junction bases unmatched: 9. CDR3 nucleotide sequence: TGTGCCAGCAGCCCTAGGACAGGGGTACTCGAGCAGTACTTC. Its protein is CASSPRTGVLEQYF.

The chain recombines TRBV11-2 with TRBJ1-3, with D unclear. The germline V and J ends were trimmed by 1 base and 0 bases, with 10 bases remaining between them. Germline CDR1 is SGHAT and CDR2 is FQNNGV. There are 16 residues in the CDR3. The CDR3 loop reads CASSLVGLDSGNTIYF. CDR3 DNA: TGTGCCAGCAGCTTAGTTGGGCTTGACTCTGGAAACACCATATATTTT.

The rearrangement joins TRBV25-1 to TRBJ1-1; 11 bases map to TRBD1. Germline loops: CDR1 MGHDK, CDR2 SYGVNS. J gave up 10 bases and V 4 bases, and 8 bases lay outside the gene matches. The CDR3 runs to 14 residues. This chain's CDR3 is CASSVSGTGGRAFF. The CDR3 DNA is TGTGCCAGCAGTGTTTCTGGGACAGGGGGTCGAGCTTTCTTT.

V and J are TRBV6-4 and TRBJ2-3, with 7 bases lining up with TRBD2. V was clipped by 0 bases and J by 7 bases; unmatched bases: 7. Germline loops: CDR1 MRHNA, CDR2 SNTAGT. The CDR3 has 15 amino acids. CDR3 in DNA: TGTGCCAGCAGTGACTCAGCGGGAAGGGATCATACGCAGTATTTT. It specifies CASSDSAGRDHTQYF.

This rearrangement joins TRBV7-9 to TRBJ2-5, with 9 bases matching TRBD2. The CDR3 loop spans 15 amino acids. V gave up 5 bases and J gave up 1 base; unmatched junction bases: 5. Per the germline V gene, CDR1 is SEHNR and CDR2 is FQNEAQ (reference sequence). CDR3 nucleotides: TGTGCCAGCAGCCGTCTAGCGGGACCCCAAGAGACCCAGTACTTC. Protein: CASSRLAGPQETQYF.

This chain uses TRBV19 with TRBJ2-2; no clear D gene. This CDR3 is 13 amino acids long. V gave up 7 bases and J gave up 4 bases, with 10 bases separating them. Germline V gene lookup returns CDR1 LNHDA and CDR2 SQIVND (reference sequence). The CDR3 loop reads CASNDLFTGELFF. The CDR3 DNA is TGTGCCAGTAATGACCTCTTCACCGGGGAGCTGTTTTTT.

The chain is built from TRBV4-3 and TRBJ1-6, with TRBD1 as a possible D gene (6 bases). CDR1 and CDR2 from the germline V gene are LGHNA and YSLEER. The CDR3 consists of 15 residues. Trimming shortened V by 0 bases and J by 5 bases, and 8 bases separated the two germline ends. The CDR3 DNA sequence: TGCGCCAGCAGCCAAGAAGGGGGAGATAATTCACCCCTCCACTTT. Translating gives CASSQEGGDNSPLHF.